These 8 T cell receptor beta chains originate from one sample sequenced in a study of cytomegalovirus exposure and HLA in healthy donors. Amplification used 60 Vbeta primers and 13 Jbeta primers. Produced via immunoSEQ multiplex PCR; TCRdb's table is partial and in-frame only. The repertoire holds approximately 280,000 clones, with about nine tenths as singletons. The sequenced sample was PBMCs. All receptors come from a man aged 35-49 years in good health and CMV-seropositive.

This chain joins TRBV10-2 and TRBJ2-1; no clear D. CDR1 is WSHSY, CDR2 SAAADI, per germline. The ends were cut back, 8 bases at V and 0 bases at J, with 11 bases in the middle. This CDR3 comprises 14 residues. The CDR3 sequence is CASHYGDSYNEQFF. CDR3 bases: TGCGCCAGCCACTATGGAGACTCCTACAATGAGCAGTTCTTC.

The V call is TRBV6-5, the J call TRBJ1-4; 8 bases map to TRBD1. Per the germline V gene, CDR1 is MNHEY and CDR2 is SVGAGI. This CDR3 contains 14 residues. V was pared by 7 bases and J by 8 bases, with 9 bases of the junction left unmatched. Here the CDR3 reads CASTRQGFPEKLFF. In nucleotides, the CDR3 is TGTGCCAGCACCCGACAGGGGTTTCCGGAAAAACTGTTTTTT.

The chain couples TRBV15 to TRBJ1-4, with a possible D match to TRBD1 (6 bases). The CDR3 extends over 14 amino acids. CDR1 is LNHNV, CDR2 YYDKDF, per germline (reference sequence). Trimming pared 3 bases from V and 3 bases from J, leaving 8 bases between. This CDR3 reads CATSRDRANEKLFF. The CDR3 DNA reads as TGTGCCACCAGCAGGGACAGAGCTAATGAAAAACTGTTTTTT.

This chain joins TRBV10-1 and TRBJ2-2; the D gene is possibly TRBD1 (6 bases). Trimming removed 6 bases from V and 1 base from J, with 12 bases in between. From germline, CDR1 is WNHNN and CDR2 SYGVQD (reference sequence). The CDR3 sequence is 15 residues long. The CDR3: CASRPGHRNTGELFF. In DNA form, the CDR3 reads TGCGCCAGCAGGCCGGGACATAGGAACACCGGGGAGCTGTTTTTT.

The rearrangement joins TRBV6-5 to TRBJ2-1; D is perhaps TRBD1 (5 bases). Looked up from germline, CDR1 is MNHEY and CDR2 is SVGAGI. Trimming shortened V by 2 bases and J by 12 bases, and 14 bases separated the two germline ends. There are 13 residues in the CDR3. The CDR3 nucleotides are TGTGCCAGCAGTTACCTTAGAAGGGGTGCGCAGTTCTTC. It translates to CASSYLRRGAQFF.

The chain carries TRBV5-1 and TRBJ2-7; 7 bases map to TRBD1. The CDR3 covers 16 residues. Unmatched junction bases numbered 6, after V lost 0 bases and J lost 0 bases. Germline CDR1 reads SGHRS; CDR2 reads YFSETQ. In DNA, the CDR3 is TGCGCCAGCAGCTTGGTAGGGGGCAGAGACTCCTACGAGCAGTACTTC. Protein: CASSLVGGRDSYEQYF.

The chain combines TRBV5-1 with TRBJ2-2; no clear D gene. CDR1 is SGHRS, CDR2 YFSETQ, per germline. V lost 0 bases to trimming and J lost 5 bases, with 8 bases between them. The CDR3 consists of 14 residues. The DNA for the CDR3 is TGCGCCAGCAGCTTGGTGACTCTGACCGGGGAGCTGTTTTTT. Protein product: CASSLVTLTGELFF.

CDR3 in DNA: TGCGCCAGCAGTCACGCGGGAGAGGGGAGGCCCACAGATACGCAGTATTTT. It specifies CASSHAGEGRPTDTQYF. V gene TRBV23-1 combines with J gene TRBJ2-3; TRBD2 matches at 7 bases. TRBV23-1 is an ORF; its function is uncertain. CDR3 length: 17 residues. V shed 3 bases, J shed 2 bases, and the junction held 11 bases outside the gene matches.